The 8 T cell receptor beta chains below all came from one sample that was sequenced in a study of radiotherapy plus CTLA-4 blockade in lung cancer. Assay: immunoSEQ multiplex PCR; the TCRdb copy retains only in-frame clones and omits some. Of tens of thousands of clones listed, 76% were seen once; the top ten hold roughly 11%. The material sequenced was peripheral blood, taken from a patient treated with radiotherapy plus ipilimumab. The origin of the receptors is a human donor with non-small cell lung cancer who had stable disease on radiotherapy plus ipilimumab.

The CDR3 loop reads CATVSGSMEGYTF. DNA for the CDR3: TGTGCCACCGTCTCGGGCTCCATGGAGGGCTACACCTTC. This chain links TRBV10-3 with TRBJ1-2; no clear D. The V and J ends lost 10 bases and 8 bases respectively, with 20 bases between them. The CDR3 loop spans 13 amino acids. Germline V lookup: CDR1 ENHRY, CDR2 SYGVKD.

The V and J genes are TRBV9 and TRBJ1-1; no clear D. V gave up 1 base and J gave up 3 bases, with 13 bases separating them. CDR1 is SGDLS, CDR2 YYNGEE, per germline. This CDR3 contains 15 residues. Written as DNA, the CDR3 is TGTGCCAGCAGCGTATCCGGATGGGCTGACACTGAAGCTTTCTTT. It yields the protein CASSVSGWADTEAFF.

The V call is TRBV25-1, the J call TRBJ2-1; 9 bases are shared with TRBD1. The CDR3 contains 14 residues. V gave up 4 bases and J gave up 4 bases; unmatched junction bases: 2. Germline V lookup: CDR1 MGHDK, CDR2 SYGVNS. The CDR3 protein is CASSGQGDYNEQFF. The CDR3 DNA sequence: TGTGCCAGCAGTGGACAGGGGGATTACAATGAGCAGTTCTTC.

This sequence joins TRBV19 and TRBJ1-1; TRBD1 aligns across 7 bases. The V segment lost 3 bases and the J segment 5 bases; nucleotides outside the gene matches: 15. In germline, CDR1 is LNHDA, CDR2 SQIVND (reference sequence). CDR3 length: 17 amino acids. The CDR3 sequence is CASSIFLLGRGRTEAFF. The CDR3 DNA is TGTGCCAGTAGTATCTTTCTTCTTGGCAGGGGGAGGACTGAAGCTTTCTTT.

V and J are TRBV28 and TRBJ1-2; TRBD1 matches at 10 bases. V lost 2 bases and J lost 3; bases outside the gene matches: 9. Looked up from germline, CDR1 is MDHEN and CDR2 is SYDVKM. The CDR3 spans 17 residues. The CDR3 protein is CASSLNSGQGTDYGYTF. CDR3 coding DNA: TGTGCCAGCAGTTTAAACTCGGGACAGGGGACCGACTATGGCTACACCTTC.

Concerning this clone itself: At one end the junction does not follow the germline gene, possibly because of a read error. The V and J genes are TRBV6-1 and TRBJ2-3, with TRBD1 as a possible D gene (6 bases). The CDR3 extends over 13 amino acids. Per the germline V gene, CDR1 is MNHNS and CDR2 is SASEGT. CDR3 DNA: TGTGCCATCAGTGAGCCGGACAGCTATACGCAGTATTTT. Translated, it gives CAISEPDSYTQYF.

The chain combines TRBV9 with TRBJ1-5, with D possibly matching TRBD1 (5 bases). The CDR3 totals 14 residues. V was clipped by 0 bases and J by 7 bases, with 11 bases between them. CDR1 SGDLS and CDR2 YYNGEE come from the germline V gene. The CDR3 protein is CASSVGEGVQPQHF. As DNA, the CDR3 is TGTGCCAGCAGCGTAGGAGAAGGGGTGCAGCCCCAGCATTTT.

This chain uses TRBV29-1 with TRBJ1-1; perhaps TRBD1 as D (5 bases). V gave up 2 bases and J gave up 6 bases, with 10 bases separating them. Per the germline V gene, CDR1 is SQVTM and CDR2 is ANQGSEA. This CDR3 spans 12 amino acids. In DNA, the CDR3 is TGCAGCGTTGAACCTGGGGGTTCTGAAGCTTTCTTT. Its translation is CSVEPGGSEAFF.